These 8 T cell receptor beta chains originate from one sample sequenced in a study of CD8+ T cells in alopecia areata. Treatment in this sample: oral pan-JAK inhibitor, 5-10 mg twice daily. RNA extraction and reverse transcription yielded cDNA as sequencing template. Profiled with immunoSEQ multiplex PCR; TCRdb holds only in-frame clones, not every one. This sample has over 150,000 clones, with roughly 53% found just once. The sample consisted of CD8+ T cells sorted from blood, taken at week 24, from a patient treated with tofacitinib. The receptor set was obtained from a human donor with alopecia areata.

This clone has a handful of counts. This sequence joins TRBV5-4 and TRBJ1-2; 8 bases agree with TRBD1. Germline-derived CDR1 and CDR2 are SGHNT and YYREEE (reference sequence). CDR3 size: 13 residues. Unmatched junction bases numbered 5, after V lost 1 base and J lost 9 bases. This chain's CDR3 is CASSLPTGVSYTF. In nucleotides, the CDR3 is TGTGCCAGCAGCTTGCCGACAGGGGTAAGCTACACCTTC.

CDR3 sequence (DNA): TGTGCCAGCAGCTCGACGCGGGGGAGACTAGGGGTGGAGACCCAGTACTTC. As protein: CASSSTRGRLGVETQYF. The V and J genes are TRBV7-2 and TRBJ2-5, with 7 bases fitting TRBD2. Trimming at V came to 4 bases and at J to 5 bases, leaving 16 bases not matched to a gene. This CDR3 comprises 17 residues. CDR1 and CDR2 (germline): SGHTA, FQGNSA.

The chain has TRBV5-6 and TRBJ1-1; D is undetermined. Trimming shortened V by 2 bases and J by 7 bases, and 15 bases separated the two germline ends. CDR3 length: 14 residues. Germline CDR1 is SGHDT and CDR2 is YYEEEE. The DNA of the CDR3 is TGTGCCAGCAGCTTAAGAATCAGCGGAGGTGAAGCTTTCTTT. This translates into CASSLRISGGEAFF.

The chain joins TRBV29-1 to TRBJ1-2, with TRBD1 matching over 8 bases. Looked up from germline, CDR1 is SQVTM and CDR2 is ANQGSEA. The V and J ends lost 7 bases and 2 bases, in that order; junction bases with no gene match: 12. This CDR3 contains 15 residues. The CDR3 is CSGLTGEGWNYGYTF. For the CDR3, the DNA is TGCAGCGGACTGACAGGGGAGGGCTGGAACTATGGCTACACCTTC.

V usage is TRBV4-3 and J usage is TRBJ1-5, with D possibly TRBD1 on 6 matching bases. CDR3 length: 16 amino acids. V shed 0 bases and J shed 4 bases, with 13 bases lying between them. The germline V gene encodes CDR1 LGHNA and CDR2 YSLEER. CDR3 coding DNA: TGCGCCAGCAGCCAAGAATTAACAGGGAAAAATCAGCCCCAGCATTTT. As protein: CASSQELTGKNQPQHF.

V is TRBV29-1 and J is TRBJ1-2; D is possibly TRBD1 (5 bases). Germline V gives CDR1 SQVTM, CDR2 ANQGSEA. CDR3 length: 13 residues. V was shortened by 7 bases and J by 1 base, with 13 bases between the two germline ends. The CDR3 region is CSGGRDFNYGYTF. CDR3 coding DNA: TGCAGCGGGGGCAGGGATTTTAACTATGGCTACACCTTC.

This clone has only a few counts. The chain has TRBV6-1 and TRBJ1-1; D remains ambiguous. The V gene's germline CDR1 is MNHNS and CDR2 SASEGT. CDR3 size: 15 residues. V lost 2 bases and J lost 0, with 10 bases in between. CDR3 region: CASSEIEDLNTEAFF. The CDR3 DNA is TGTGCCAGCAGTGAAATCGAGGATTTGAACACTGAAGCTTTCTTT.

Details on this clone: This same CDR3 is encoded by further DNA sequences in the sample. The chain combines TRBV30 with TRBJ1-1; 7 bases line up with TRBD1. CDR1 is GTSNPN, CDR2 SVGIG, per germline (reference sequence). The CDR3 covers 13 residues. The J segment lost 4 bases and the V segment lost 2 bases, leaving 4 bases of the junction unmatched. The CDR3 region has the DNA TGTGCCTGGAGTTTCACAGGGGCCACTGAAGCTTTCTTT. This translates into CAWSFTGATEAFF.